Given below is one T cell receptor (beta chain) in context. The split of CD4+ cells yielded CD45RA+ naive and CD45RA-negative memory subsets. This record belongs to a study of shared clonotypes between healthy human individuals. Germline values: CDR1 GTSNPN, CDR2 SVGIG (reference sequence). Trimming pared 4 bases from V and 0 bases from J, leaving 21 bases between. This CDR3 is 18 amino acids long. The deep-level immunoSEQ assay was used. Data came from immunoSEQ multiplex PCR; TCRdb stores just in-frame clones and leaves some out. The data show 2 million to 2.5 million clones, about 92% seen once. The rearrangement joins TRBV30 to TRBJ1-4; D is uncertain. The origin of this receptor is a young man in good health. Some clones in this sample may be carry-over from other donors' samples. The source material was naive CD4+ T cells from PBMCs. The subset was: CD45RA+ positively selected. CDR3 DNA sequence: TGTGCCTGGATAATTTGGTGGAGGAGGACCGCAACTAATGAAAAACTGTTTTTT. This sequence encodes CAWIIWWRRTATNEKLFF.